Listed here are 17 T cell receptor beta chains from one sample, sequenced in a study of prognosis after radiotherapy for stage I lung cancer. From genomic DNA, TCR beta CDR3 was amplified by two-round multiplex PCR. First-round PCR amplification was performed with primers specific to each TRBV and TRBJ gene. TCRdb independently ran MiXCR on the multiplex PCR reads; one entry per CDR3 protein. The sample has fewer than 20,000 distinct CDR3 sequences; 44% are singletons. The source material was PBMCs, sampled before or after stereotactic body radiation therapy (not recorded which). Source of these receptors: a donor over 45 with non-small cell lung cancer.

This clonotype was observed at least ten times. The chain couples TRBV30 to TRBJ1-6; weak D call: TRBD1 (5 bases). V dropped 5 bases and J dropped 7 bases, with 15 bases sitting between them. Germline V gives CDR1 GTSNPN, CDR2 SVGIG (reference sequence). The CDR3 runs 14 residues. The CDR3, as DNA: TGTGCCTGGCAAATCGGGACCGAGAATTCACCCCTCCACTTT. Its translation: CAWQIGTENSPLHF. Full variable domain (rest looked up from reference TRBV30 and TRBJ1-6): SQTIHQWPATLVQPVGSPLSLECTVEGTSNPNLYWYRQAAGRGLQLLFYSVGIGQISSEVPQNLSASRPQDRQFILSSKKLLLSDSGFYLCAWQIGTENSPLHFGNGTRLTVT.

This clonotype was detected only once. Since a far larger clone is one base different, this is likely a read error. The genes are TRBV27 and TRBJ2-7, with D unresolved. Trimming left V 8 bases short and J 2 bases short, with 22 bases between. The germline V gene encodes CDR1 MNHEY and CDR2 SMNVEV (reference sequence). CDR3 length: 16 amino acids. The CDR3 DNA follows: TGTGCCAGCCTAGGGCAGCTATATCTCAACACCTACGAGCAGTACTTC. Translating it yields CASLGQLYLNTYEQYF.

The chain carries TRBV7-3 and TRBJ2-3; D unclear. V lost 5 bases to trimming and J lost 0 bases, with 6 bases between them. Germline V gene sequence: CDR1 SGHTA, CDR2 FQGTGA. The length of the CDR3 is 13 residues. The CDR3: CASSPQSTDTQYF. CDR3 in DNA: TGTGCCAGCAGCCCACAGAGCACAGATACGCAGTATTTT. Full variable domain (outside the CDR3, taken from reference TRBV7-3 and TRBJ2-3): GAGVSQTPSNKVTEKGKYVELRCDPISGHTALYWYRQSLGQGPEFLIYFQGTGAADDSGLPNDRFFAVRPEGSVSTLKIQRTERGDSAVYLCASSPQSTDTQYFGPGTRLTVL.

The genes are TRBV6-9 and TRBJ2-3; 7 bases are a match to TRBD1. With V trimmed by 3 bases and J by 0 bases, 3 bases remained unmatched. Germline CDR1 and CDR2: MNHGY and SVAAGI. The CDR3 totals 15 residues. CDR3 protein: CASSYGTASTDTQYF. The CDR3 DNA follows: TGTGCCAGCAGTTACGGGACAGCTAGCACAGATACGCAGTATTTT.

On this clonotype itself: A read error may be the cause here, since a much bigger clone is one base away. This chain uses TRBV15 with TRBJ2-3; maybe TRBD1 (6 bases). The CDR3 totals 14 residues. The germline V gene encodes CDR1 LNHNV and CDR2 YYDKDF (reference sequence). CDR3 coding DNA: TGTGCCACCAGCAGGGACAGACTCACATATACGCAGTATTTT. This encodes CATSRDRLTYTQYF.

This clonotype has at least ten counts. The rearrangement links TRBV12-3 or TRBV12-4 to TRBJ1-4; 7 bases match TRBD1. Trimming cost V 1 base and J 5 bases; bases outside gene matches: 1. This CDR3 has 14 residues. CDR3 nucleotide sequence: TGTGCCAGCAGTTTAGAACAGGGGAATGAAAAACTGTTTTTT. Translation gives CASSLEQGNEKLFF.

The chain carries TRBV28 and TRBJ1-4; TRBD1 matches at 8 bases. With 7 bases clipped from V and 7 bases from J, the junction kept 5 bases outside the gene matches. The germline CDR1 and CDR2 sequences are MDHEN and SYDVKM. There are 13 residues in the CDR3. CDR3 in DNA: TGTGCCAGCATGGGGACAGGCATTGAAAAACTGTTTTTT. This gives the protein CASMGTGIEKLFF.

The chain combines TRBV24-1 with TRBJ2-5; unclear D gene. Germline lookup yields CDR1 KGHDR and CDR2 SFDVKD. The CDR3 has 13 residues. The V end lost 3 bases, the J end lost 7 bases, and 11 bases lay between the germline ends. CDR3 DNA: TGTGCCACCAGTGATCCTGCAGTGGGGACCCAGTACTTC. It encodes CATSDPAVGTQYF.

This clonotype was counted at least ten times. The chain has TRBV4-1 and TRBJ2-7; D gene unclear. Looked up from germline, CDR1 is MGHRA and CDR2 is YSYEKL. The CDR3 has 16 residues. V shed 1 base and J shed 2 bases, with 15 bases lying between them. The CDR3 DNA reads TGCGCCAGCAGCCAAGTTGCCGGGCAGAGAACCTACGAGCAGTACTTC. Protein: CASSQVAGQRTYEQYF.

This clonotype was observed many times. The V call is TRBV20-1, the J call TRBJ1-3; no clear D. The CDR3 runs 16 residues. Germline loops: CDR1 DFQATT, CDR2 SNEGSKA (reference sequence). The V gene lost 6 bases and the J gene lost 0 bases, with 18 bases spanning the gap. CDR3 loop: CSAKNQAWDSGNTIYF. CDR3 coding DNA: TGCAGTGCCAAAAACCAGGCCTGGGACTCTGGAAACACCATATATTTT.

This clonotype was seen at least ten times. The CDR3 loop is CSARGWQKNTGELFF. DNA for the CDR3: TGCAGTGCTAGGGGGTGGCAGAAGAACACCGGGGAGCTGTTTTTT. This chain uses TRBV20-1 with TRBJ2-2; the D is unclear. V lost 3 bases and J 1 base, leaving 12 bases between the germline ends. Germline CDR1 DFQATT, CDR2 SNEGSKA (reference sequence). The CDR3 sequence is 15 residues long.

The chain employs TRBV20-1 and TRBJ1-1; 8 positions agree with TRBD1. The CDR3 extends over 16 amino acids. Germline lookup yields CDR1 DFQATT and CDR2 SNEGSKA (reference sequence). V was clipped by 3 bases and J by 2 bases; unmatched bases: 11. The CDR3 DNA reads TGCAGTGCTAGTTCCAGGGGGCGCATTTTTAACACTGAAGCTTTCTTT. Its translation: CSASSRGRIFNTEAFF.

This clonotype appeared many times. The V gene is TRBV18, the J gene TRBJ2-2; 11 bases match TRBD1. This CDR3 has 16 amino acids. CDR1 KGHSH and CDR2 LQKENI come from the germline V gene. V shed 2 bases, J shed 4 bases, and the junction held 3 bases outside the gene matches. The CDR3, as DNA: TGTGCCAGCTCACCAACGGACAGGGGGCTCACCGGGGAGCTGTTTTTT. It is translated as CASSPTDRGLTGELFF.

Turning to this clonotype: At one of its ends the junction is not consistent with the germline gene, which may arise from a read error. The chain employs TRBV12-3 or TRBV12-4 and TRBJ2-7, with TRBD2 identical over 7 bases. The CDR3 is made up of 12 amino acids. The CDR3 region has the DNA TGTGCCAGCAGCCCCGGGGACTACGACCAGCACTTC. Translation gives CASSPGDYDQHF.

This clonotype has just a few counts. The rearrangement links TRBV19 to TRBJ2-3, with D perhaps TRBD2 (6 bases). Germline V gives CDR1 LNHDA, CDR2 SQIVND (reference sequence). The CDR3 has 14 amino acids. V lost 1 base, J lost 3 bases, and 8 bases lay in between. CDR3 protein: CASSIGGGTDTQYF. The CDR3 DNA follows: TGTGCCAGTAGTATAGGGGGAGGTACAGATACGCAGTATTTT.

Concerning this clonotype: The junction departs from germline at one end; a sequencing error may be responsible. The chain joins TRBV2 to TRBJ2-2, with D perhaps matching TRBD1 or TRBD2 (5 bases each). The CDR3 has 14 residues. Germline CDR1 SNHLY, CDR2 FYNNEI. CDR3 sequence (DNA): TGTGCCAGCAGGCGGAAAGGGGCCACCGGGGAACTGTTTTTT. Amino acid sequence: CASRRKGATGELFF.

For this clonotype: A much larger clone sits a single nucleotide away, making a read error possible. The rearrangement links TRBV11-2 to TRBJ2-5; TRBD1 matches at 9 bases. J gave up 2 bases and V 1 base, and 5 bases lay outside the gene matches. The CDR3 extends over 16 amino acids. Germline-derived CDR1 and CDR2 are SGHAT and FQNNGV. This CDR3 reads CASSLGRTGVQETQYF. CDR3 DNA: TGTGCCAGCAGCTTAGGGCGGACAGGGGTGCAAGAGACCCAGTACTTC.